The 10 T cell receptor beta chains presented below share a single source sample, sequenced in a study of blood T cell repertoires in COVID-19. TCRdb's table, derived via immunoSEQ multiplex PCR, lists solely in-frame clones and lacks some. The sample records some 220,000 clones, 80% to 85% being singletons. The specimen was peripheral blood. These receptor sequences come from a woman between 70 and 85 years old with COVID-19, enrolled during active disease.

V and J are TRBV4-2 and TRBJ2-1; TRBD2 matches 9 bases. Germline CDR1 is LGHNA and CDR2 is YNFKEQ. This CDR3 region has 15 residues. V lost 4 bases, J lost 2 bases, and 3 bases stayed unmatched. In DNA, the CDR3 is TGTGCCAGCAGCCCAGCGGGAGGTGCCTACAATGAGCAGTTCTTC. Translating gives CASSPAGGAYNEQFF.

The chain uses TRBV18 and TRBJ2-5; D unresolved. The V and J ends lost 0 bases and 9 bases respectively, with 14 bases between them. Germline V gene sequence: CDR1 KGHSH, CDR2 LQKENI. The CDR3 loop spans 14 amino acids. CDR3 sequence reads: CASSPPSGPGAQYF. In DNA form, the CDR3 reads TGTGCCAGCTCACCACCGTCCGGCCCCGGAGCCCAGTACTTC. Complete variable domain (other parts from reference TRBV18 and TRBJ2-5): NAGVMQNPRHLVRRRGQEARLRCSPMKGHSHVYWYRQLPEEGLKFMVYLQKENIIDESGMPKERFSAEFPKEGPSILRIQQVVRGDSAAYFCASSPPSGPGAQYFGPGTRLLVL.

This chain uses TRBV5-4 with TRBJ1-6; D may be TRBD1 (6 bases). Germline V gene sequence: CDR1 SGHNT, CDR2 YYREEE (reference sequence). V was cut by 2 bases and J by 0 bases, with 12 bases left in between. This CDR3 region has 17 residues. Here the CDR3 reads CASSLWQGSSYNSPLHF. Written as DNA, the CDR3 is TGTGCCAGCAGCTTATGGCAGGGGAGCTCCTATAATTCACCCCTCCACTTT.

The chain couples TRBV3-1 (or the pseudogene TRBV3-2) to TRBJ1-1, with 7 bases matching TRBD1. Germline values: CDR1 LGHDT, CDR2 YNNKEL (reference sequence). The ends lost 4 bases at V and 5 bases at J; junction bases unmatched: 1. CDR3 length equals 12 residues. CDR3 bases: TGTGCCAGCAGCCCGACAGGGACTGAAGCTTTCTTT. Protein product: CASSPTGTEAFF.

The table lists this clone with a count of one. A junction end diverges from the germline sequence, so it may reflect a read error. V gene TRBV3-1 (or the pseudogene TRBV3-2) combines with J gene TRBJ1-4; D gene uncertain. Germline V gives CDR1 LGHDT, CDR2 YNNKEL (reference sequence). The length of the CDR3 is 15 residues. CDR3 bases: TGTGCCAGCAGCCAAGATGGGCAGCATAATCAAAAACTGTTTTTT. Translation: CASSQDGQHNQKLFF.

The chain recombines TRBV5-4 with TRBJ2-7, with D perhaps matching TRBD1 (6 bases). This CDR3 spans 16 amino acids. Trimming removed 0 bases from V and 3 bases from J, with 16 bases in between. CDR1 SGHNT and CDR2 YYREEE come from the germline V gene (reference sequence). The CDR3 DNA reads as TGTGCCAGCAGCTTGGCCCTTGGGGGACATGGCTACGAGCAGTACTTC. This encodes CASSLALGGHGYEQYF.

This rearrangement joins TRBV6-2 or TRBV6-3 to TRBJ2-7; 9 bases match TRBD2. This CDR3 is built from 16 residues. CDR1 and CDR2 (germline): MNHEY, SVGEGT. V shed 5 bases, J shed 6 bases, and the junction held 14 bases outside the gene matches. The CDR3 region has the DNA TGTGCCAGCAGTACAAGACTAGCGGTGGTGGCGGGCGAGCAGTACTTC. It specifies CASSTRLAVVAGEQYF.

The genes are TRBV4-1 and TRBJ2-3; TRBD2 matches at 12 bases. CDR1 MGHRA and CDR2 YSYEKL come from the germline V gene. Losses at the gene ends were 8 bases for V and 1 base for J; bases not matched to a gene: 1. The CDR3 loop spans 14 amino acids. The CDR3 region has the DNA TGCGCCAGCGGACTAGCGGGACGCACAGATACGCAGTATTTT. It is translated as CASGLAGRTDTQYF.

This CDR3 reads CASSSSGRNEQFF. DNA of the CDR3: TGTGCCAGCAGCTCTAGCGGGAGGAATGAGCAGTTCTTC. The chain joins TRBV7-2 to TRBJ2-1; the match to TRBD2 covers 11 bases. Germline CDR1 is SGHTA and CDR2 is FQGNSA. This CDR3 has 13 residues. J lost 7 bases, V lost 4 bases, and 0 bases had no gene match.

This clone was found once. This chain uses TRBV18 with TRBJ2-3, with 7 bases that match TRBD1. CDR3 length: 16 residues. V was clipped by 4 bases and J by 0 bases; unmatched bases: 7. CDR1 KGHSH and CDR2 LQKENI come from the germline V gene. The CDR3 loop reads CASSRMGQQSTDTQYF. Written as DNA, the CDR3 is TGTGCCAGCTCACGGATGGGACAGCAGAGCACAGATACGCAGTATTTT.